This TCR beta chain was profiled in a study of neoadjuvant anti-PD-1 for oral cavity cancer. Study details: Patients mostly received three to four biweekly nivolumab doses at 3 mg/kg before surgery.

Six replicates per PBMC sample, mostly from 400 to 500 ng of genomic DNA. The method was immunoSEQ multiplex PCR; TCRdb's version includes in-frame clones alone and lacks a portion of them. The sample has about 9,800 clones; roughly two thirds are singletons. Time point meaning: after neoadjuvant nivolumab, at surgical resection. The CDR3 contains 18 residues. The ends lost 3 bases at V and 5 bases at J; junction bases unmatched: 10. Germline V gene sequence: CDR1 SNHLY, CDR2 FYNNEI. The TCR sequence derives from a person aged 35 to 85 with oral cavity squamous cell carcinoma. Source: PBMCs, taken after nivolumab (anti-PD-1) treatment. The gene calls are TRBV2 and TRBJ2-1; 13 nucleotides match TRBD2. The CDR3 is CASSDTSGGASFHNEQFF. CDR3 coding DNA: TGTGCCAGCAGTGACACTAGCGGGGGGGCCTCATTCCACAATGAGCAGTTCTTC.